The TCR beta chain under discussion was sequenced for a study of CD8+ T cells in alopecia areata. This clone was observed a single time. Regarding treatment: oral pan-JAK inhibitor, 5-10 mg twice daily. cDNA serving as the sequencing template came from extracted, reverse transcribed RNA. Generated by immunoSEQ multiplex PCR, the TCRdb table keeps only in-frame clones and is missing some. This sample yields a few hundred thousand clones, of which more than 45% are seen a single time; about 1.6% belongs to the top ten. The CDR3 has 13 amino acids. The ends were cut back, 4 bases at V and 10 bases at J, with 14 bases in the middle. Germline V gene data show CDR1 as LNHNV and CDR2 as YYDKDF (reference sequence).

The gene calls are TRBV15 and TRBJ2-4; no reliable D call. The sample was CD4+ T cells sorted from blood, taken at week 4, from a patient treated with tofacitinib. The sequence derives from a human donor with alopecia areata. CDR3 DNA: TGTGCCACCAGCACCGGCCGCGCAGAGATTCAGTACTTC. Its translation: CATSTGRAEIQYF.